This T cell receptor beta chain came from a study of T-cell memory formation after mild COVID-19. Background on the study: In these data, TCR clusters were largely donor specific.

This clonotype was picked up a small number of times. Its antigen remains unidentified. The germline CDR1 and CDR2 sequences are SGHTA and FQGTGA. The CDR3 extends over 16 amino acids. Between the trimmed V and J ends, which lost 4 bases and 4 bases, there was a span of 18 bases. Points from the study as a whole: Of the contracting clones, CD4+ ones lay mainly in CM and EM, and CD8+ ones in EMRA. Memory from before infection featured some responding clones, which suggests cross-reactive memory joined.

5'RACE primed at constant segments yielded TCR alpha and TCR beta cDNA libraries bearing sample barcodes and UMIs. TCRdb called the 5' RACE reads again in MiXCR, with one record for every CDR3 protein. The sample carries around 300,000 distinct CDR3 sequences, around 19% recorded once. Sequencing was done on a sample of PBMCs or a T cell subset sorted from them (not recorded which). J is TRBJ2-3 and V is TRBV7-3, with D unresolved. This sequence was found in a man between 18 and 29 years old who had mild COVID-19 (a few samples of this study predate the infection). Cell type and time point are not known. In nucleotides, the CDR3 is TGTGCCAGCAGCTCCCTTAGTCTGGGTGTCGCAGATACGCAGTATTTT. Protein: CASSSLSLGVADTQYF. The full variable domain, in which reference TRBV7-3 and TRBJ2-3 provide the parts outside the CDR3, is GAGVSQTPSNKVTEKGKYVELRCDPISGHTALYWYRQSLGQGPEFLIYFQGTGAADDSGLPNDRFFAVRPEGSVSTLKIQRTERGDSAVYLCASSSLSLGVADTQYFGPGTRLTVL.